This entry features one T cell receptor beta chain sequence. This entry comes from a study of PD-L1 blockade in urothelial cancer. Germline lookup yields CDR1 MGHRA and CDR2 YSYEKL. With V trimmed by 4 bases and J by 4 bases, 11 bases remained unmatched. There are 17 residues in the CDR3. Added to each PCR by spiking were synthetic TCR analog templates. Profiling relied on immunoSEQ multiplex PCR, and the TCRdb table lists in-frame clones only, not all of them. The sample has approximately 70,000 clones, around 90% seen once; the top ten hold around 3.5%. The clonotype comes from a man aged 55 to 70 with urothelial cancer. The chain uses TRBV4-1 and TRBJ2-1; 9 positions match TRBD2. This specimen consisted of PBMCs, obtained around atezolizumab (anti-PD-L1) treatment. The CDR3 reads CASSLARGGVVYNEQFF. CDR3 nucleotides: TGCGCCAGCAGCCTAGCGCGGGGGGGCGTCGTTTACAATGAGCAGTTCTTC.